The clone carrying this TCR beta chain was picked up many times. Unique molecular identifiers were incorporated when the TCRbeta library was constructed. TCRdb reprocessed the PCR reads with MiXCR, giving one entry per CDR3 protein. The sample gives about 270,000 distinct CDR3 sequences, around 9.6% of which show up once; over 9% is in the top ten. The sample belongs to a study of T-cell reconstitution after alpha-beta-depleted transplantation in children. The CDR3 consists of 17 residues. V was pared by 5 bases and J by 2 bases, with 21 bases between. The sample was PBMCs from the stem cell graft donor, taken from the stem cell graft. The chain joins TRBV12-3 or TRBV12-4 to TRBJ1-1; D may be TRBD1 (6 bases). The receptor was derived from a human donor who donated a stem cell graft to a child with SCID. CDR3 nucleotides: TGTGCCAGCAGTCCCAGGAGGGGGGGGACAACAAACACTGAAGCTTTCTTT. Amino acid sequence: CASSPRRGGTTNTEAFF.